Listed below are T cell receptor beta chains from one sample, sequenced in a study of Tregs in tolerant kidney transplant recipients. Profiled with immunoSEQ multiplex PCR; TCRdb holds only in-frame clones, not every one. The data contain under 300,000 clones, about 80% of them singletons. The sample comprised CD4+ T cells from blood. The receptors were sampled from a human donor in good health. The CDR3 runs from the conserved cysteine through the conserved F or W. D genes are given only for firm matches. Size is stated for part of the rows, as once, few or many counts, or as a class when the clone is expanded.

.	TRBV7-2	12	TRBJ2-7	.	CASSSPPGEQYF	TGTGCCAGCAGCAGCCCCCCGGGGGAGCAGTACTTC
.	TRBV19	14	TRBJ2-3	.	CASSPLPPSDTQYF	TGTGCCAGTAGCCCACTCCCTCCGTCCGATACGCAGTATTTT
once	TRBV19	16	TRBJ2-3	.	CASSILADRAGDTQYF	TGTGCCAGTAGTATCCTAGCCGATCGAGCAGGAGATACGCAGTATTTT
.	TRBV14	13	TRBJ2-7	.	CASSLVPGLLQYF	TGTGCCAGCAGCCTTGTTCCGGGACTCTTGCAGTACTTC
few	TRBV5-6	11	TRBJ2-5	.	CASSWRETQYF	TGTGCCAGCAGCTGGAGGGAGACCCAGTACTTC
.	TRBV4-1	16	TRBJ2-5	TRBD2	CASSQDPSGAVRSQYF	TGCGCCAGCAGCCAAGATCCTAGCGGGGCGGTTCGCTCCCAGTACTTC
.	TRBV19	15	TRBJ2-7	TRBD1	CASSIGTGGNYEQYF	TGTGCCAGTAGTATAGGGACAGGCGGCAACTACGAGCAGTACTTC
.	TRBV9	13	TRBJ1-6	.	CASSTNANSPLHF	TGTGCCAGCAGCACCAATGCGAATTCACCCCTCCACTTT
once	TRBV7-6	16	TRBJ2-1	TRBD2	CASSPSGGVSYNEQFF	TGTGCCAGCAGCCCTAGCGGGGGAGTATCCTACAATGAGCAGTTCTTC
once	TRBV6-6	15	TRBJ2-7	TRBD1	CASAVVQGSPYEQYF	TGTGCCAGTGCGGTCGTACAGGGGTCGCCCTACGAGCAGTACTTC
.	TRBV29-1	13	TRBJ1-2	TRBD1	CAFLRGQGDGYTF	TGCGCTTTCTTAAGGGGACAGGGGGATGGCTACACCTTC
.	TRBV19	18	TRBJ2-1	TRBD2	CASSARTSGRVRDNEQFF	TGTGCCAGTAGTGCCCGGACTAGCGGGAGGGTTCGGGACAATGAGCAGTTCTTC
.	TRBV18	14	TRBJ1-1	TRBD1	CASSRDRKNTEAFF	TGTGCCAGCTCCCGGGACAGAAAGAACACTGAAGCTTTCTTT
.	TRBV18	15	TRBJ2-5	TRBD1	CASSPGTGGAKTQYF	TGTGCCAGCTCACCCGGGACAGGGGGCGCGAAGACCCAGTACTTC